One sample yielded the 6 T cell receptor beta chains listed below, sequenced in a study of cytomegalovirus exposure and HLA in healthy donors. Researchers ran the PCR with 60 Vbeta and 13 Jbeta primers. Measured with immunoSEQ multiplex PCR; TCRdb has only the in-frame clones, and not every one. The sample holds roughly 70,000 clones; roughly 70% are singletons and the top ten take under 15%. Sequenced: PBMCs. The source is a man between 65 and 85 years old in good health and CMV-seronegative.

The gene calls are TRBV7-2 and TRBJ2-1, with D tentatively TRBD1 (6 bases). This CDR3 is 15 amino acids long. CDR1 is SGHTA, CDR2 FQGNSA, per germline. V dropped 5 bases and J dropped 4 bases, with 15 bases sitting between them. In DNA, the CDR3 is TGTGCCAGCAGCACCCGACAGGTCCCTTACAATGAGCAGTTCTTC. Translation: CASSTRQVPYNEQFF. The variable domain in full, completed from reference TRBV7-2 and TRBJ2-1, reads GAGVSQSPSNKVTEKGKDVELRCDPISGHTALYWYRQSLGQGLEFLIYFQGNSAPDKSGLPSDRFSAERTGGSVSTLTIQRTQQEDSAVYLCASSTRQVPYNEQFFGPGTRLTVL.

The chain employs TRBV6-5 and TRBJ1-4; D remains ambiguous. Germline-derived CDR1 and CDR2 are MNHEY and SVGAGI. The CDR3 length is 16 residues. The germline V and J ends were trimmed by 0 bases and 4 bases, with 12 bases remaining between them. Here the CDR3 reads CASSYSIWGGNEKLFF. The CDR3 coding sequence is TGTGCCAGCAGTTACTCGATCTGGGGAGGTAATGAAAAACTGTTTTTT.

This clone was seen a few times. The chain links TRBV4-1 to TRBJ1-3; TRBD1 is a possible D gene (5 bases). Trimming took 1 base from V and 2 from J, leaving 18 bases between them. The CDR3 has 18 residues. Germline values: CDR1 MGHRA, CDR2 YSYEKL. The CDR3 bases are TGCGCCAGCAGCCAAGGAAGGCCCCCCCGGGGGGCTGGAAACACCATATATTTT. This translates into CASSQGRPPRGAGNTIYF.

This clone has a single count. The chain uses TRBV5-4 and TRBJ1-2, with D possibly TRBD1 on 5 matching bases. The CDR3 loop spans 15 amino acids. Germline lookup yields CDR1 SGHNT and CDR2 YYREEE (reference sequence). V lost 1 base, J lost 2 bases, and 12 bases lay in between. CDR3: CASSLRQGKNYGYTF. Here the CDR3 DNA reads TGTGCCAGCAGCTTGAGGCAGGGAAAGAACTATGGCTACACCTTC.

CDR3 sequence: CASSSGYLNSPLHF. CDR3 sequence (DNA): TGTGCCAGCAGTTCAGGGTACCTTAATTCACCCCTCCACTTT. This chain joins TRBV27 and TRBJ1-6, with D possibly matching TRBD1 (5 bases). V shed 4 bases and J shed 6 bases, with 10 bases lying between them. The CDR3 sequence is 14 residues long. The germline gives CDR1 MNHEY, CDR2 SMNVEV (reference sequence).

J is TRBJ2-7 and V is TRBV11-3, with 9 bases fitting TRBD1. CDR1 SGHNT and CDR2 YENEEA come from the germline V gene. Losses at the gene ends were 5 bases for V and 3 bases for J; bases not matched to a gene: 5. The CDR3 contains 14 residues. The CDR3 sequence: CASSRTTGGYEQYF. The CDR3 DNA reads as TGTGCCAGCAGCCGCACGACAGGGGGCTACGAGCAGTACTTC.